This is a list of T cell receptor beta chains from one sample in a study of siplizumab effects on memory and regulatory T cells. Using immunoSEQ multiplex PCR, the repertoire was profiled, and TCRdb retains in-frame clones only, with some absent. The sample has approximately 100,000 clones, just over 90% seen once. The sequenced sample consisted of Tregs sorted from blood. Receptors originate from a human donor in good health. CDR3s include the opening cysteine and the closing phenylalanine or tryptophan. A D gene is named only where the DNA matches it firmly. Expanded clones are given a class, and other clones once, few, many or no size at all.

d_call j_call v_call clone_size cdr3_nt cdr3_aa
. TRBJ1-1 TRBV16 . TGTGCCAGCAGCCAATTAGGGAACACTGAAGCTTTCTTT CASSQLGNTEAFF
. TRBJ1-1 TRBV28 . TGTGCCAGCAGTTTGTCGTCGGTGAACACTGAAGCTTTCTTT CASSLSSVNTEAFF
. TRBJ1-2 TRBV19 . TGTGCCAGTAGGAAACGACGGGGCTTGGGCTACACCTTC CASRKRRGLGYTF
. TRBJ2-7 TRBV5-4 . TGTGCCAGCAGCTTGAGAGGGAGAGAGCAGTACTTC CASSLRGREQYF
TRBD2 TRBJ2-2 TRBV6-5 . TGTGCCAGCAGAGGACTAGCGGGGGTTCCCGGGGAGCTGTTTTTT CASRGLAGVPGELFF
. TRBJ2-7 TRBV14 . TGTGCCAGCAGCCAAGATAGGAGTATCGGAACCGTGTACTTC CASSQDRSIGTVYF
. TRBJ2-2 TRBV30 . TGTGCCTGGAGTGGGATACGGTTGGGGGCGAAGTACACCGGGGAGCTGTTTTTT CAWSGIRLGAKYTGELFF
. TRBJ2-5 TRBV5-1 . TGCGCCAGCAGCTTGGGGGGGACCCAAGAGACCCAGTACTTC CASSLGGTQETQYF
. TRBJ1-2 TRBV4-2 . TGTGCCAGCAGCCAAGATATCAAGGAGCCTAACTATGGCTACACCTTC CASSQDIKEPNYGYTF
TRBD1 TRBJ2-1 TRBV5-1 . TGCGCCAGCAGATCACCGGGACAGGGCCCAGAGCAGTTCTTC CASRSPGQGPEQFF
TRBD2 TRBJ2-1 TRBV4-1 . TGCGCCAGCGCCGGGACTACCAACAATGAGCAGTTCTTC CASAGTTNNEQFF
. TRBJ2-3 TRBV29-1 . TGCAGCGCCGCTCCGGGGGCCTCTAGCACAGATACGCAGTATTTT CSAAPGASSTDTQYF
. TRBJ2-7 TRBV30 few TGTGCCTGGAGTGTAATACAAGAGCAGTACTTC CAWSVIQEQYF
TRBD1 TRBJ1-1 TRBV10-2 . TGCGCCAGCAGGACAGGGATCAACACTGAAGCTTTCTTT CASRTGINTEAFF
. TRBJ2-1 TRBV25-1 . TGTGCCAGCAGTGTGCTAGGGTCCTACAATGAGCAGTTCTTC CASSVLGSYNEQFF
TRBD2 TRBJ2-5 TRBV5-1 . TGCGCCAGCTTCCGGGGTAGCGGGGCCGAAGAGACCCAGTACTTC CASFRGSGAEETQYF
. TRBJ2-2 TRBV18 . TGTGCCAGCTCACCACTTCTGTTGCTCAACACCGGGGAGCTGTTTTTT CASSPLLLLNTGELFF
. TRBJ2-7 TRBV21-1 . TGTGCCAGCAGCAAAGTTAGGGACCCGGCCGAGCAGTACTTC CASSKVRDPAEQYF
. TRBJ2-5 TRBV21-1 . TGTGCCAGCAGCAACCGGGACAGGGAACAAGAGACCCAGTACTTC CASSNRDREQETQYF
. TRBJ1-1 TRBV7-2 . TGTGCCAGCAGCGAGAGACAGCTGGCCTTCACTGAAGCTTTCTTT CASSERQLAFTEAFF